A single sample gave rise to the 19 T cell receptor beta chains below, sequenced in a study of T cells in Graves' hyperthyroidism and ophthalmopathy. RNA transcripts served as the template for amplifying TCR beta CDR3 regions. The TCR CDR3 was amplified in a first-round RT-PCR using the HTBI primer set. TCRdb reanalysed the multiplex PCR reads using MiXCR and keeps one entry per CDR3 protein. The table records roughly 400,000 distinct CDR3 sequences, roughly an eighth of them present only once. Sequencing input: blood. The receptors shown here come from a man over 45 with Graves' ophthalmopathy.

This clonotype was seen a single time. V usage is TRBV7-8 and J usage is TRBJ2-2; tentatively, D is TRBD1 (6 bases). Germline lookup yields CDR1 SGHVS and CDR2 FQNEAQ. The CDR3 extends over 19 amino acids. The V and J ends lost 0 bases and 10 bases respectively, with 27 bases between them. The CDR3 region is CASSLAPGLRTERFSELFF. As DNA, the CDR3 is TGTGCCAGCAGCTTAGCACCTGGGCTTCGGACAGAGCGTTTTTCGGAGCTGTTTTTT.

This clonotype was detected a few times. This chain joins TRBV6-2 or TRBV6-3 and TRBJ1-2; TRBD1 might be the D (6 bases). In germline, CDR1 is MNHEY, CDR2 SVGEGT. V shed 6 bases and J shed 8 bases, with 16 bases lying between them. This CDR3 is 13 amino acids long. The CDR3 nucleotides read TGTGCCAGCAGAAAACAGGGTACTATGGGCTACACCTTC. Protein product: CASRKQGTMGYTF.

This clonotype was detected ten times or more. The rearrangement joins TRBV6-2 or TRBV6-3 to TRBJ2-2; 12 bases align to TRBD2. V lost 7 bases to trimming and J lost 9 bases; unmatched junction nucleotides: 6. This CDR3 spans 14 amino acids. Germline CDR1 MNHEY, CDR2 SVGEGT. The CDR3 region is CASTTSGRRRELFF. The CDR3 nucleotides are TGTGCCAGCACAACTAGCGGGAGGAGGAGGGAGCTGTTTTTT.

This clonotype was counted ten times or more. The junction and the germline gene differ at one end; a read error may be behind it. This chain joins TRBV28 and TRBJ2-5, with D possibly matching TRBD1 (6 bases). In germline, CDR1 is MDHEN, CDR2 SYDVKM. CDR3 length: 17 residues. CDR3 loop: CASSSRSPGQHQKTQYF. CDR3 coding DNA: TGTGCCAGCAGTTCGCGGTCGCCTGGACAGCACCAAAAGACCCAGTACTTC. The full variable domain, with the rest looked up from reference TRBV28 and TRBJ2-5, is DVKVTQSSRYLVKRTGEKVFLECVQDMDHENMFWYRQDPGLGLRLIYFSYDVKMKEKGDIPEGYSVSREKKERFSLILESASTNQTSMYLCASSSRSPGQHQKTQYFGPGTRLLVL.

The chain recombines TRBV6-1 with TRBJ2-7; 9 bases agree with TRBD1. The CDR3 extends over 16 amino acids. Per germline, CDR1 MNHNS and CDR2 SASEGT. V shed 6 bases and J 1 base; nucleotides not matched to a gene: 10. The CDR3 region has the DNA TGTGCCAGCAGACAAACCTCAGACAGGGGGTCCTACGAGCAGTACTTC. As protein: CASRQTSDRGSYEQYF.

The chain has TRBV14 and TRBJ1-1; D is unresolved. With 3 bases removed from V and 6 bases from J, the gap between germline ends came to 20 bases. Germline V gene lookup returns CDR1 SGHDN and CDR2 FVKESK. CDR3 length equals 16 residues. The CDR3 DNA reads as TGTGCCAGCAGCCACGACCTCGTGGGAGCTTGGGCTGAAGCTTTCTTT. Residues: CASSHDLVGAWAEAFF.

This clonotype was seen many times. The CDR3, as DNA: TGTGCCAGCAGTCAAGACACGTTGGGTGAGCAGTTCTTC. Its translation: CASSQDTLGEQFF. The chain carries TRBV28 and TRBJ2-1; D uncertain. V lost 5 bases and J 9 bases, leaving 14 bases between the germline ends. The V gene's germline CDR1 is MDHEN and CDR2 SYDVKM. The CDR3 is 13 residues long.

This clonotype was observed at least ten times. CDR3 residues: CASSRSHTDTQYF. The CDR3 bases are TGTGCCAGCAGCCGTAGCCACACAGATACGCAGTATTTT. J is TRBJ2-3 and V is TRBV11-3; D remains unclear. From germline, CDR1 is SGHNT and CDR2 YENEEA. There are 13 residues in the CDR3. Trimming removed 5 bases at V and 2 bases at J, with 8 bases between.

There are many counts of this clonotype. The chain recombines TRBV7-9 with TRBJ2-7; D not resolved. The CDR3 is made up of 15 amino acids. Germline V gene lookup returns CDR1 SEHNR and CDR2 FQNEAQ (reference sequence). V was pared by 1 base and J by 3 bases, with 13 bases between. The CDR3 protein is CASSLESGENYEQYF. As DNA, the CDR3 is TGTGCCAGCAGCTTAGAGTCTGGGGAAAACTACGAGCAGTACTTC.

This clonotype was recorded at least ten times. CDR3 region: CASSWTGSKGETQYF. The CDR3 nucleotides are TGTGCCAGCAGCTGGACAGGGAGTAAGGGGGAGACCCAGTACTTC. The rearrangement links TRBV27 to TRBJ2-5; TRBD1 aligns across 8 bases. The CDR3 has 15 amino acids. Germline V lookup: CDR1 MNHEY, CDR2 SMNVEV (reference sequence). V dropped 6 bases and J dropped 5; count of bases not matched to a gene: 11.

The CDR3 coding sequence is TGTGCCAGCAGTTCCGGACTAGCGGAGAACACCGGGGAGCTGTTTTTT. Its protein is CASSSGLAENTGELFF. This chain connects TRBV27 to TRBJ2-2; 10 positions agree with TRBD2. This CDR3 has 16 residues. The germline gives CDR1 MNHEY, CDR2 SMNVEV (reference sequence). J gave up 1 base and V 4 bases, and 3 bases lay outside the gene matches.

This clonotype appeared many times. This chain connects TRBV2 to TRBJ1-1; D gene unclear. V lost 0 bases, J lost 6 bases, and 11 bases lay in between. The CDR3 extends over 14 amino acids. Germline V gene lookup returns CDR1 SNHLY and CDR2 FYNNEI. The CDR3 region is CASSEALRDSEAFF. As DNA, the CDR3 is TGTGCCAGCAGTGAAGCATTGAGGGATTCTGAAGCTTTCTTT. Drawing the rest from reference TRBV2 and TRBJ1-1, the complete variable domain is EPEVTQTPSHQVTQMGQEVILRCVPISNHLYFYWYRQILGQKVEFLVSFYNNEISEKSEIFDDQFSVERPDGSNFTLKIRSTKLEDSAMYFCASSEALRDSEAFFGQGTRLTVV.

This clonotype was counted ten times or more. The chain recombines TRBV10-2 with TRBJ2-7; D call uncertain. CDR3 length equals 16 residues. V dropped 0 bases and J dropped 4 bases, with 16 bases sitting between them. Germline assignment: CDR1 WSHSY and CDR2 SAAADI. DNA of the CDR3: TGCGCCAGCAGTGAGTCTCCCAGACTCCCAGAGTACGAGCAGTACTTC. Translating gives CASSESPRLPEYEQYF.

This clonotype came up a few times. This chain links TRBV28 with TRBJ2-5; 10 positions agree with TRBD1. Unmatched junction bases numbered 5, after V lost 4 bases and J lost 6 bases. CDR1 is MDHEN and CDR2 is SYDVKM in the germline V gene. There are 14 residues in the CDR3. The CDR3: CASSSDRGLKTQYF. CDR3 nucleotides: TGTGCCAGCAGTTCAGACAGGGGGCTGAAGACCCAGTACTTC.

On this clonotype itself: A clone one base away is much larger, so this may be a read error. The rearrangement links TRBV28 to TRBJ2-5; 13 bases are a match to TRBD2. Germline CDR1 and CDR2: MDHEN and SYDVKM. Trimming removed 5 bases from V and 5 bases from J; junction bases left unmatched: 8. CDR3 length equals 16 residues. CDR3 DNA sequence: TGTGCCAGCAGTACCCGGACTAGCGGGAGAGAGGAGACCCAGTACTTC. Translation gives CASSTRTSGREETQYF.

This chain connects TRBV10-3 to TRBJ2-1; D is undetermined. The germline V gene encodes CDR1 ENHRY and CDR2 SYGVKD. V was clipped by 6 bases and J by 0 bases, with 15 bases between them. This CDR3 spans 16 amino acids. The DNA for the CDR3 is TGTGCCATCAGCGAGACCTCCGCCCACTCCTACAATGAGCAGTTCTTC. Protein product: CAISETSAHSYNEQFF.

The CDR3 region is CASSQTGGTSPLHF. In nucleotides, the CDR3 is TGCGCCAGCAGCCAGACAGGGGGCACCTCACCCCTCCACTTT. The chain joins TRBV5-1 to TRBJ1-6; 10 bases agree with TRBD1. The CDR3 loop spans 14 amino acids. Germline CDR1 SGHRS, CDR2 YFSETQ. Trimming took 4 bases from V and 10 from J; bases not matched to a gene: 5. The full variable domain, rest sourced from reference TRBV5-1 and TRBJ1-6, is KAGVTQTPRYLIKTRGQQVTLSCSPISGHRSVSWYQQTPGQGLQFLFEYFSETQRNKGNFPGRFSGRQFSNSRSEMNVSTLELGDSALYLCASSQTGGTSPLHFGNGTRLTVT.

CDR3 sequence (DNA): TGTGCCAGCAGTATTGACAGGGTCTACGAGCAGTACTTC. This sequence encodes CASSIDRVYEQYF. The chain is built from TRBV27 and TRBJ2-7; 7 positions agree with TRBD1. Germline-derived CDR1 and CDR2 are MNHEY and SMNVEV (reference sequence). The V gene end was trimmed by 5 bases and the J gene end by 3 bases; junction bases not matched to a gene: 4. The CDR3 is made up of 13 amino acids.

This chain joins TRBV27 and TRBJ2-7, with 8 bases fitting TRBD1. The V and J ends lost 5 bases and 6 bases, in that order; junction bases with no gene match: 9. This CDR3 has 14 residues. Germline CDR1 MNHEY, CDR2 SMNVEV (reference sequence). In nucleotides, the CDR3 is TGTGCCAGCAGTCTGGGGACGACAGGGGTCGAGCAGTACTTC. It is translated as CASSLGTTGVEQYF.